Listed here is a single T cell receptor (beta chain). Its target is not known. These data belong to a study of type 1 regulatory T cells. Whole-study context: T-allo10 is an in vitro-generated, Tr1-enriched CD4 T cell product specific for alloantigen.

TCRdb redid the calling of the reads with MiXCR, one entry per CDR3 protein. The data contain around 23,000 distinct CDR3 sequences, around half of them singletons. The TCR originated in a human donor in good health. Sample: cultured T cells, either the whole culture or a sorted T cell fraction (not recorded which).

The CDR3 DNA follows: TGTGCCACCAGTGATGGCGGGACAGGTCCGACCGATGGCTACACCTTC. This translates into CATSDGGTGPTDGYTF. This chain connects TRBV24-1 to TRBJ1-2; 8 positions agree with TRBD1. The CDR3 totals 16 residues. Trimming at V came to 3 bases and at J to 6 bases, leaving 11 bases not matched to a gene. Germline V gene sequence: CDR1 KGHDR, CDR2 SFDVKD.